This T cell receptor beta chain was obtained from a study of tumor-infiltrating lymphocytes in primary liver carcinoma. On the study more broadly: The study enrolled male and female patients aged 30 to 69 years. Overall study findings and caveats: Pairs comparing tumor with adjacent tissue or blood overlapped less than pairs drawn from tumor regions. The study found a significantly higher top-250-clone fraction in tumors than in blood (p = 0.039).

Total RNA and DNA came together from approximately 20-30 mg of bulk tissue without cell sorting. Patients diagnosed with primary liver carcinoma received treatment through surgical resection. Worth noting for this clonotype: Its antigen is not identified.

The CDR3 covers 15 residues. Trimming took off 4 bases at V and 4 bases at J, with 14 bases between the two ends. TCR beta cDNA was made from approximately 500 ng total RNA with a constant-region primer. A slightly modified ARM-PCR protocol with three nested multiplex PCR rounds produced these TCR beta libraries. For around 9 cycles apiece, the opening two PCR rounds ran with TRBV1-TRBV30 forward primers and a C-beta reverse primer. TCRdb reprocessed the multiplex PCR reads via MiXCR and lists one record per CDR3 protein. The sample has about 37,000 distinct CDR3 sequences; approximately 82% are singletons.

The chain carries TRBV12-3 or TRBV12-4 and TRBJ2-1; perhaps TRBD1 as D (6 bases). The clonotype originates from a man aged 40-50 years with primary liver carcinoma and hepatitis B virus infection. The sample taken for sequencing was tumor-adjacent normal liver tissue. The CDR3 DNA is TGTGCCAGCAGTTCATGGGGGCACCTGTACAATGAGCAGTTCTTC. It specifies CASSSWGHLYNEQFF.